The 2 T cell receptor beta chains reported below all come from one sample, sequenced in a study of blood T cells in healthy people across ages. Together with a sample-barcoded 5' primer, a J-beta primer mix was included in a second PCR lasting roughly 7 to 11 cycles. MiXCR, applied by TCRdb to the 5' RACE reads, yields one record per CDR3 protein. The sample records approximately 800,000 distinct CDR3 sequences, over 45% being singletons. The sequencing sample was made of blood. Receptors were obtained from a man aged 30 to 39 in good health.

V gene TRBV7-6 combines with J gene TRBJ1-4; no clear D. Germline V gene lookup returns CDR1 SGHVS and CDR2 FNYEAQ. The germline V and J ends were trimmed by 1 base and 8 bases, with 26 bases remaining between them. The CDR3 consists of 19 residues. This chain's CDR3 is CASSLVGPPLHYQVEKLFF. CDR3 DNA sequence: TGTGCCAGCAGCTTAGTCGGCCCTCCACTCCATTATCAGGTGGAAAAACTGTTTTTT.

The chain links TRBV5-4 to TRBJ2-7, with D perhaps TRBD1 (6 bases). Germline CDR1 SGHNT, CDR2 YYREEE (reference sequence). The CDR3 is 15 residues long. The V and J ends lost 4 bases and 2 bases respectively, with 16 bases between them. The CDR3 reads CASSASTGHTYEQYF. The CDR3 coding sequence is TGTGCCAGCAGCGCTAGTACGGGACACACCTACGAGCAGTACTTC. Drawing the rest from reference TRBV5-4 and TRBJ2-7, the complete variable domain is ETGVTQSPTHLIKTRGQQVTLRCSSQSGHNTVSWYQQALGQGPQFIFQYYREEENGRGNFPPRFSGLQFPNYSSELNVNALELDDSALYLCASSASTGHTYEQYFGPGTRLTVT.